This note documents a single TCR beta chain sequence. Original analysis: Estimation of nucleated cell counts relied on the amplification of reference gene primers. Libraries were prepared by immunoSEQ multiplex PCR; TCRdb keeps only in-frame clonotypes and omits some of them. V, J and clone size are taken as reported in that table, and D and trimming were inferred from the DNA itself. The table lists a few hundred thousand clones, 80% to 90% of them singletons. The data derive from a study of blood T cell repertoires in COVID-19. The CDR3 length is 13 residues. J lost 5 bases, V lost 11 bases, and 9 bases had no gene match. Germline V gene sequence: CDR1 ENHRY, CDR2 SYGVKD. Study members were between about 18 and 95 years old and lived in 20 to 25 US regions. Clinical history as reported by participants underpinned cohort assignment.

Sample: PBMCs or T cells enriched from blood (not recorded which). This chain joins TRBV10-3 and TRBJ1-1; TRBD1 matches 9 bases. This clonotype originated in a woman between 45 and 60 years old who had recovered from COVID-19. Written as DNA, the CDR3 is TGTGCCGTCACAGGGGGCGCAGGTACTGAAGCTTTCTTT. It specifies CAVTGGAGTEAFF.